This T cell receptor beta chain was captured in a study of vaccination and CD4 T cells after COVID-19. Across the whole study: Six males and four females, two Hispanic, made up the convalescents. With a range of 35 to 161, the median interval from diagnosis to drawing post-COVID samples was around 93 days. Overlapping spike peptides of SARS-CoV-2, HCoV-NL63, HCoV-OC43 and HCoV-229E stimulated the cells.

The Oncomine TCR Beta short-read assay was what sequenced the DNA obtained from cultured CD4+ T cells. TCRdb fed the PCR reads into MiXCR, producing one record per CDR3 protein. The sample consists of about 12,000 distinct CDR3 sequences, around 61% of them appearing once. Treatment here: roughly ten-day PBMC culture with coronavirus spike peptide pools or control peptides (ViraFEST assay). Study observations and caveats: Data came from relatively few convalescent patients and lacked early post-infection timepoints.

The V gene lost 5 bases and the J gene lost 7 bases, with 14 bases spanning the gap. The CDR3 is made up of 14 amino acids. Germline lookup yields CDR1 SGHTA and CDR2 FQGTGA. This clonotype was seen more than once but under ten times. Its matching antigen is unknown. The chain employs TRBV7-3 and TRBJ2-2; D gene uncertain. This clonotype was obtained from a human donor who had recovered from COVID-19. The material was CD4+ T cells from blood, cultured in vitro, obtained before SARS-CoV-2 vaccination. CDR3 sequence reads: CASSPDPLVGELFF. As DNA, the CDR3 is TGTGCCAGCAGCCCGGACCCCCTCGTCGGGGAGCTGTTTTTT. The full variable domain, rest sourced from reference TRBV7-3 and TRBJ2-2, is GAGVSQTPSNKVTEKGKYVELRCDPISGHTALYWYRQSLGQGPEFLIYFQGTGAADDSGLPNDRFFAVRPEGSVSTLKIQRTERGDSAVYLCASSPDPLVGELFFGEGSRLTVL.